This T cell receptor (beta chain) is drawn from a study of blood T cell repertoires in COVID-19. Sequencing was performed with immunoSEQ multiplex PCR; in TCRdb, only in-frame clones are kept and a portion is missing. The repertoire has about 250,000 clones, approximately 82% of them found once; the top ten carry roughly 8.7%. Trimming took 8 bases from V and 1 from J; bases not matched to a gene: 10. The CDR3 spans 15 residues. Germline loops: CDR1 LGHDT, CDR2 YNNKEL (reference sequence). This receptor was taken from a man aged 40-50 years with active or convalescent COVID-19. This rearrangement joins TRBV3-1 (or the pseudogene TRBV3-2) to TRBJ1-1, with TRBD1 matching 7 bases. What was sequenced was peripheral blood. This chain's CDR3 is CASGSWAGGNTEAFF. CDR3 in DNA: TGTGCCAGCGGGTCGTGGGCAGGGGGGAACACTGAAGCTTTCTTT.